This T cell receptor beta chain was profiled in a study of blood T cells in healthy people across ages. Study conclusions and caveats: The study found more naive CD4+ cells and higher diversity in long-lived than aged donors. Strong correlation linked observed beta diversity and percent naive T cells.

Each sample provided at least 5.5 micrograms of extracted total RNA. Together with a sample-barcoded 5' primer, a J-beta primer mix was included in a second PCR lasting about 7 to 11 cycles. A template-switch adaptor with 12 random nucleotides tagged each cDNA molecule. TCRdb re-called the 5' RACE reads with MiXCR, one entry per CDR3 protein. The table records roughly 1.7 million distinct CDR3 sequences, around 35% of them present only once. The trim removed 4 bases at V and 11 bases at J, leaving 6 bases unmatched. CDR3 size: 13 residues. As regards this clonotype: What it recognizes is unknown.

The sample taken for sequencing was blood. This TCR came from a woman aged 30 to 39 in good health. The V and J genes are TRBV12-3 or TRBV12-4 and TRBJ2-5, with 11 bases aligning to TRBD2. The CDR3 DNA is TGTGCCAGCAGTTCTAGCGGGGGGCATGAGCAGTACTTC. Protein sequence: CASSSSGGHEQYF.